This T cell receptor (beta chain) was captured by sequencing in a study of naive and memory T cell subsets. This clonotype was counted ten times or more. The antigen is unknown. Study-level points and caveats: This RNA-based method may be sensitive to activation-related transcript changes.

Ligated cDNA underwent four rounds of PCR with nested alpha and beta constant region primers and SP2. A single record per CDR3 protein comes from TCRdb applying MiXCR to the UMI-ligation and nested PCR reads. The sample records about 25,000 distinct CDR3 sequences, under 6.5% being singletons. A UMI-containing oligonucleotide was joined by 3' ligation to the TCR cDNA template. Input was 1 to 1000 ng of DNase-treated total RNA without cell sorting. Germline CDR1 and CDR2: SGHVS and FQNEAQ. The CDR3 runs to 17 residues. V was pared by 5 bases and J by 2 bases, with 4 bases of the junction left unmatched.

The sample consisted of blood. The chain couples TRBV7-8 to TRBJ2-3, with TRBD2 matching over 16 bases. The receptor was derived from an adult in good health. CDR3 bases: TGTGCCAGCAGCCGGGGGACTAGCGGGAGGGCCACAGATACGCAGTATTTT. Its protein is CASSRGTSGRATDTQYF.